This T cell receptor beta chain came from a study of regulatory T cells in long-lasting Graves disease. Study-level results: Peripheral blood alone, not thyroid tissue, underwent study. In persistent patients, shared public clonotypes (more than 2,500) outnumbered those in new patients (about 890).

This clonotype showed up just a few times. Its specificity is unknown. Germline V gene sequence: CDR1 PRHDT, CDR2 FYEKMQ (reference sequence). The CDR3 runs 18 residues. The V end was cut by 0 bases, the J end by 0 bases, with 14 bases between. Time point noted: persistent/refractory GD, antithyroid drugs over 5 years with positive TRAb. RNA extracted from PBMCs served as the sequencing template. In each case, Graves' disease was diagnosed per American Thyroid Association guidelines. Collection of peripheral blood (roughly 9 milliliters) was done using EDTA tubes. iRepertoire HTBI primers and Arm-PCR of CDR3 regions built TCR beta libraries. In TCRdb, the multiplex PCR reads were re-called with MiXCR into one record per CDR3 protein. This sample carries 300,000 to 500,000 distinct CDR3 sequences, less than 25% of them seen once, and the ten largest clones take roughly 20%.

Sequences were derived from peripheral blood mononuclear cells (PBMCs), sampled when the disease was refractory, from a patient treated with antithyroid drugs. The receptor was derived from a female donor with Graves disease. The chain combines TRBV13 with TRBJ2-2; unclear D gene. The CDR3 sequence: CASSLGGRARPNTGELFF. DNA for the CDR3: TGTGCCAGCAGCTTAGGTGGCAGAGCCCGACCGAACACCGGGGAGCTGTTTTTT.